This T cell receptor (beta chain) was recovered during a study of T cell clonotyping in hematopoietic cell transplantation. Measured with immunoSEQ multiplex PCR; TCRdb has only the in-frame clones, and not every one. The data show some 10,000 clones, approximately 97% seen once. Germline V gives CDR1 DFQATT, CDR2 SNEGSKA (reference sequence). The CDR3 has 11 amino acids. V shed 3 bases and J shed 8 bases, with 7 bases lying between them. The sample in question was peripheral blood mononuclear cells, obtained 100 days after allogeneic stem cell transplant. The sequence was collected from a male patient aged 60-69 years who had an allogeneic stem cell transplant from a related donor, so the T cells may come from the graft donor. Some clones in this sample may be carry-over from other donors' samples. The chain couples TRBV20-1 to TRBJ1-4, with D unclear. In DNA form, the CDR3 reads TGCAGTGCTAGTGTACGGGAAAAACTGTTTTTT. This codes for CSASVREKLFF.